A single sample gave rise to the 11 T cell receptor beta chains below, sequenced in a study of blood T cell repertoires in COVID-19. Using immunoSEQ multiplex PCR, the repertoire was profiled, and TCRdb retains in-frame clones only, with some absent. The sample records about 140,000 clones, 80% being singletons. Sequenced input: peripheral blood. These receptor sequences come from a man in his sixties or seventies who had recovered from COVID-19.

J is TRBJ1-1 and V is TRBV29-1, with TRBD1 as a possible D gene (5 bases). Trimming left V 5 bases short and J 0 bases short, with 16 bases between. The CDR3 is 15 amino acids. In germline, CDR1 is SQVTM, CDR2 ANQGSEA. CDR3 bases: TGCAGCGTTAGACAGCCTCCCTGGATGAACACTGAAGCTTTCTTT. Translated: CSVRQPPWMNTEAFF.

The chain couples TRBV19 to TRBJ2-5; D call uncertain. The V gene lost 3 bases and the J gene lost 4 bases, with 3 bases spanning the gap. Germline assignment: CDR1 LNHDA and CDR2 SQIVND (reference sequence). The CDR3 contains 11 residues. In nucleotides, the CDR3 is TGTGCCAGTAGTATGGCAGAGACCCAGTACTTC. This codes for CASSMAETQYF. Supplemented by reference TRBV19 and TRBJ2-5, the full variable domain reads DGGITQSPKYLFRKEGQNVTLSCEQNLNHDAMYWYRQDPGQGLRLIYYSQIVNDFQKGDIAEGYSVSREKKESFPLTVTSAQKNPTAFYLCASSMAETQYFGPGTRLLVL.

The chain carries TRBV6-1 and TRBJ2-7; no definite D call. Germline assignment: CDR1 MNHNS and CDR2 SASEGT. Trimming stripped 2 bases from V and 0 bases from J, with 11 bases between. This CDR3 comprises 15 residues. For the CDR3, the DNA is TGTGCCAGCAGTGAATTTTCACCAGTCTCCTACGAGCAGTACTTC. Translation: CASSEFSPVSYEQYF.

This chain joins TRBV4-2 and TRBJ2-1; TRBD2 matches 14 bases. V was clipped by 4 bases and J by 9 bases; unmatched bases: 5. The CDR3 is 15 residues long. The germline V gene encodes CDR1 LGHNA and CDR2 YNFKEQ. In DNA form, the CDR3 reads TGTGCCAGCAGCCTCCCCGGGACTAGCGGGAGTGAGCAGTTCTTC. It encodes CASSLPGTSGSEQFF.

The CDR3 protein is CASSNGRYGYTF. The CDR3 region has the DNA TGTGCCAGCTCCAACGGTCGCTATGGCTACACCTTC. V gene TRBV6-5 combines with J gene TRBJ1-2; the D is unclear. This CDR3 spans 12 amino acids. Germline CDR1 and CDR2: MNHEY and SVGAGI. V was trimmed by 8 bases and J by 4 bases, leaving 11 bases between them.

The J gene is TRBJ2-1, the V gene TRBV29-1, with D possibly TRBD1 on 6 matching bases. The CDR3 consists of 15 residues. Trimming took off 6 bases at V and 3 bases at J, with 18 bases between the two ends. Germline CDR1 and CDR2: SQVTM and ANQGSEA. Here the CDR3 DNA reads TGCAGCGTCTCTGGGACACATTTCCGCTACAATGAGCAGTTCTTC. This encodes CSVSGTHFRYNEQFF.

This clone occurred a few times. The chain joins TRBV27 to TRBJ1-5, with 10 bases fitting TRBD1. The CDR3 loop spans 18 amino acids. CDR1 is MNHEY and CDR2 is SMNVEV in the germline V gene (reference sequence). J gave up 2 bases and V 0 bases, and 7 bases lay outside the gene matches. In DNA form, the CDR3 reads TGTGCCAGCAGTTTATCCGGGACAGGGGAGTACGGCAATCAGCCCCAGCATTTT. Its translation is CASSLSGTGEYGNQPQHF.

The chain employs TRBV3-1 (or the pseudogene TRBV3-2) and TRBJ2-3, with 8 bases aligning to TRBD2. The V gene's germline CDR1 is LGHDT and CDR2 YNNKEL (reference sequence). This CDR3 is built from 15 residues. The V gene end was trimmed by 0 bases and the J gene end by 4 bases; junction bases not matched to a gene: 3. DNA of the CDR3: TGTGCCAGCAGCCAAGAACGGGAGGGGGCAGATACGCAGTATTTT. It is translated as CASSQEREGADTQYF.

This clone was seen more than once but under ten times. V is TRBV3-1 (or the pseudogene TRBV3-2) and J is TRBJ2-1; 13 bases agree with TRBD2. Germline CDR1 and CDR2: LGHDT and YNNKEL (reference sequence). The CDR3 is made up of 17 amino acids. The trim removed 4 bases at V and 0 bases at J, leaving 3 bases unmatched. The CDR3 region is CASSRTSGRSSYNEQFF. CDR3 in DNA: TGTGCCAGCAGCCGGACTAGCGGGAGAAGCTCCTACAATGAGCAGTTCTTC.

This chain connects TRBV3-1 (or the pseudogene TRBV3-2) to TRBJ1-5, with 7 bases aligning to TRBD1. The CDR3 is 16 amino acids. V dropped 3 bases and J dropped 3; count of bases not matched to a gene: 8. CDR1 and CDR2 (germline): LGHDT, YNNKEL (reference sequence). CDR3 in amino acids: CASSHHPGGYNQPQHF. The CDR3 nucleotides are TGTGCCAGCAGCCATCATCCAGGGGGTTACAATCAGCCCCAGCATTTT.

The rearrangement uses TRBV7-8 and TRBJ2-7; TRBD1 might be the D (6 bases). Trimming removed 1 base from V and 0 bases from J, with 10 bases in between. The CDR3 consists of 15 residues. Germline V gene lookup returns CDR1 SGHVS and CDR2 FQNEAQ. The CDR3 DNA is TGTGCCAGCAGCTTAGGCAGGGGAAGCTCCTACGAGCAGTACTTC. This gives the protein CASSLGRGSSYEQYF.